This T cell receptor beta chain was sequenced during a study of cytomegalovirus exposure and HLA in healthy donors. About the research overall: Approximately 180 million T cells yielded approximately 100 million unique TCR beta sequences, as an earlier analysis found. Regarding the study as a whole: V segments that were indistinguishable, TRBV6-2 and TRBV6-3 among them, were omitted from analysis. Rare sequences made up most TCRs, while some public TCRs were found in many donors. Only CMV serostatus was available as immune exposure information.

Primers included in the PCR were 60 Vbeta and 13 Jbeta primers. Generated by immunoSEQ multiplex PCR, the TCRdb table keeps only in-frame clones and is missing some. Found here are 85,000 to 120,000 clones, around 80% of them singletons; the top ten hold roughly 6%. Looked up from germline, CDR1 is MDHEN and CDR2 is SYDVKM. The CDR3 runs to 16 residues. Trimming at V came to 5 bases and at J to 4 bases, leaving 10 bases not matched to a gene. A word on this clone: Its target is not known.

This chain uses TRBV28 with TRBJ2-2; 7 bases align to TRBD1. Input material: PBMCs. This clonotype was obtained from a woman between 45 and 60 years old in good health and CMV-seropositive. The CDR3 protein is CASSSTGTAGTGELFF. The CDR3 coding sequence is TGTGCCAGCAGTAGCACCGGGACAGCCGGCACCGGGGAGCTGTTTTTT.